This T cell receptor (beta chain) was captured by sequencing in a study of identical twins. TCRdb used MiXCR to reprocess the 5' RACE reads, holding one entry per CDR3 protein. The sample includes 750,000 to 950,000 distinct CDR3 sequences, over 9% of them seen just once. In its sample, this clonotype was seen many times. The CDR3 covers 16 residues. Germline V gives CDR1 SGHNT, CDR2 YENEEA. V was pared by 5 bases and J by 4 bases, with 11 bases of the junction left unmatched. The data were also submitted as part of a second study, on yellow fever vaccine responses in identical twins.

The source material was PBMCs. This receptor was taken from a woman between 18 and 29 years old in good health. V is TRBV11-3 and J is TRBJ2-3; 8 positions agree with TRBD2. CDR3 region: CASSPGSGLASDTQYF. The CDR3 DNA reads TGTGCCAGCAGCCCCGGTTCTGGACTAGCATCAGATACGCAGTATTTT.